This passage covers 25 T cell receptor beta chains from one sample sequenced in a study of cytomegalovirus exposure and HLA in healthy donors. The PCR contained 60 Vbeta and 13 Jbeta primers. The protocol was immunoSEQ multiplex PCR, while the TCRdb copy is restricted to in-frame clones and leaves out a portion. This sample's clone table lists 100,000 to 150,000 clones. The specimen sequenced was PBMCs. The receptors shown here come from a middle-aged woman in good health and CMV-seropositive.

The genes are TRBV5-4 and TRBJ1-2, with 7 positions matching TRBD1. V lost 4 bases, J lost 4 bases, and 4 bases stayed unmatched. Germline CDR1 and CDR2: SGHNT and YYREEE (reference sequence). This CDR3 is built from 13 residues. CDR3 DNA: TGTGCCAGCAGCCGGGACAGAGCCTATGGCTACACCTTC. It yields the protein CASSRDRAYGYTF. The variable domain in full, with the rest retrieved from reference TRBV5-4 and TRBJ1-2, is ETGVTQSPTHLIKTRGQQVTLRCSSQSGHNTVSWYQQALGQGPQFIFQYYREEENGRGNFPPRFSGLQFPNYSSELNVNALELDDSALYLCASSRDRAYGYTFGSGTRLTVV.

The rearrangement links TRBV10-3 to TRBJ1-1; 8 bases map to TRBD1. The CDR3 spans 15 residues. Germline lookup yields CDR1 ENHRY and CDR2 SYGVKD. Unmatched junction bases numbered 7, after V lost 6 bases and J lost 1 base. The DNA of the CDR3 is TGTGCCATCAGAGCTACCGGGACAGGGAACACTGAAGCTTTCTTT. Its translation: CAIRATGTGNTEAFF.

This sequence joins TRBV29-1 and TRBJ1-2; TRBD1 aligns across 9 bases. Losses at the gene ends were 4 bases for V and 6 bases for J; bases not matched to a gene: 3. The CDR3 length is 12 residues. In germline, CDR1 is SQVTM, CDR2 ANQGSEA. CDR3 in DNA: TGCAGCGTTGCCACAGGGGGCCATGGCTACACCTTC. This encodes CSVATGGHGYTF.

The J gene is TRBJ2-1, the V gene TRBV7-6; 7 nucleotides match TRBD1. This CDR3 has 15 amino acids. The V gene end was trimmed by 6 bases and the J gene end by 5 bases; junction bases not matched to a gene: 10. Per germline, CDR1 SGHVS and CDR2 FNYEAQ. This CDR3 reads CASSSLTGVHNEQFF. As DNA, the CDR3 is TGTGCCAGCAGTTCTCTAACAGGGGTGCACAATGAGCAGTTCTTC.

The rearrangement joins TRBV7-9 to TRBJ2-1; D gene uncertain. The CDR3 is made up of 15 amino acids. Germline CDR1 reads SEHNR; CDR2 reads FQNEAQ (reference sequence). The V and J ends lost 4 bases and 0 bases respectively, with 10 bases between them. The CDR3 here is CASSSRLLSYNEQFF. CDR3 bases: TGTGCCAGCAGCTCCCGACTCCTCTCCTACAATGAGCAGTTCTTC.

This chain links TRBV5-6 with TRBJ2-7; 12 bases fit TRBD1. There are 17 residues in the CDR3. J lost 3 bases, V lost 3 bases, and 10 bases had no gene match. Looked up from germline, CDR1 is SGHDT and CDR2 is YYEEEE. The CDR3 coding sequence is TGTGCCAGCAGCTGGACCATCCGGGACAGGGGGCGCTACGAGCAGTACTTC. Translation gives CASSWTIRDRGRYEQYF.

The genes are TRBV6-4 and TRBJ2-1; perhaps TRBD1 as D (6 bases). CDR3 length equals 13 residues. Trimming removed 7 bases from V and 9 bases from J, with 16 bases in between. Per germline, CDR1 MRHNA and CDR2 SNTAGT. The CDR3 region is CASNQTGAAEQFF. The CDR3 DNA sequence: TGTGCCAGCAACCAGACAGGAGCCGCTGAGCAGTTCTTC.

CDR3 sequence: CASSTGTGSSSNEKLFF. CDR3 nucleotide sequence: TGTGCCAGTAGTACTGGGACAGGGAGTAGTTCGAATGAAAAACTGTTTTTT. The chain couples TRBV19 to TRBJ1-4; 9 nucleotides match TRBD1. V lost 4 bases, J lost 5 bases, and 11 bases stayed unmatched. CDR1 is LNHDA and CDR2 is SQIVND in the germline V gene (reference sequence). CDR3 length equals 17 residues.

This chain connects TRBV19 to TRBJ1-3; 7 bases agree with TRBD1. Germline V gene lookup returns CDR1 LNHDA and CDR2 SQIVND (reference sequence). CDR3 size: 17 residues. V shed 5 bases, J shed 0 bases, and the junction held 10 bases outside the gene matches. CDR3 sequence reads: CASSAMRGQSSGNTIYF. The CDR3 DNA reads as TGTGCCAGTAGTGCCATGAGGGGACAGTCCTCTGGAAACACCATATATTTT.

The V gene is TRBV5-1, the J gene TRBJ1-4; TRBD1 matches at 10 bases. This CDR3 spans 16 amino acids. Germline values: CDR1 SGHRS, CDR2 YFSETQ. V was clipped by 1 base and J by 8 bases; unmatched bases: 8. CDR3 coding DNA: TGCGCCAGCAGCTTGTCCTCCGGGACAGGGGTGGAAAAACTGTTTTTT. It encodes CASSLSSGTGVEKLFF. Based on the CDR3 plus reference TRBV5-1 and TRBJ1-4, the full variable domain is KAGVTQTPRYLIKTRGQQVTLSCSPISGHRSVSWYQQTPGQGLQFLFEYFSETQRNKGNFPGRFSGRQFSNSRSEMNVSTLELGDSALYLCASSLSSGTGVEKLFFGSGTQLSVL.

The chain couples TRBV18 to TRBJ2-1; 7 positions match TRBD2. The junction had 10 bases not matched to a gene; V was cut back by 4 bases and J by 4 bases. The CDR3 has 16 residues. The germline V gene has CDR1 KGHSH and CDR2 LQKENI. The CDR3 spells CASSLSSGLPYNEQFF. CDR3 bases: TGTGCCAGCTCACTGTCTAGCGGACTACCGTACAATGAGCAGTTCTTC.

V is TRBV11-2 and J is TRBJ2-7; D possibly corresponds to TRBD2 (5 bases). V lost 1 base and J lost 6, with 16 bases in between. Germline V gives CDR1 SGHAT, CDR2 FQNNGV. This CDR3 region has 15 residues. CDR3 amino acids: CASSLVGLTTGEQYF. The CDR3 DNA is TGTGCCAGCAGCTTAGTCGGACTTACCACGGGCGAGCAGTACTTC.

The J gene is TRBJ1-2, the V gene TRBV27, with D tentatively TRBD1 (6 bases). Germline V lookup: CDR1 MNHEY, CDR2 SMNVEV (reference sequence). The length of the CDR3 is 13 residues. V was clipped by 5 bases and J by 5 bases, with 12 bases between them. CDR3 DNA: TGTGCCAGCAGTCCCCGGACAGAATATGGCTACACCTTC. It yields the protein CASSPRTEYGYTF.

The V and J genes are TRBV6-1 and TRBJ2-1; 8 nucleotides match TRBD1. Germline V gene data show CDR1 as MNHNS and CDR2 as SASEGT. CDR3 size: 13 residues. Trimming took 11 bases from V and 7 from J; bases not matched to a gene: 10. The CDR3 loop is CAGAGTGRNEQFF. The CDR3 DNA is TGTGCCGGCGCCGGGACAGGAAGAAATGAGCAGTTCTTC.

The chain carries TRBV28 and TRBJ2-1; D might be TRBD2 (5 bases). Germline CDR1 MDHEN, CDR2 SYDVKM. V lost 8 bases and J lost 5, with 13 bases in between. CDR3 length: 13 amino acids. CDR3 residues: CASSSGVHNEQFF. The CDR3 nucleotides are TGTGCCAGCTCCTCCGGGGTCCACAATGAGCAGTTCTTC.

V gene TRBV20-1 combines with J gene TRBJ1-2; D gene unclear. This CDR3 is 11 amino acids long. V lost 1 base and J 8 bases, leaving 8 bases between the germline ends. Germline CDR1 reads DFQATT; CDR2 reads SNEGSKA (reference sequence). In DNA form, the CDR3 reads TGCAGTGCTAGAGTCTCGGGGGGCTACACCTTC. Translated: CSARVSGGYTF.

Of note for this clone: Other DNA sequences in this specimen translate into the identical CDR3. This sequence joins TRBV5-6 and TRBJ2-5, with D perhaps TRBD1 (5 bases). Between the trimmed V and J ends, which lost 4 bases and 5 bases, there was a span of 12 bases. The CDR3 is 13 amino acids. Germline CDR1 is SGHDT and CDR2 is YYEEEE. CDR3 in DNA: TGTGCCAGCAGCCTTGGACAAGGGGAGACCCAGTACTTC. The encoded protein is CASSLGQGETQYF.

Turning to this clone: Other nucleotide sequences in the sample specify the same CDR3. CDR3 coding DNA: TGCGCCAGCAGCCCATCCGGGACTAGTTCATACGAGCAGTACTTC. It is translated as CASSPSGTSSYEQYF. The chain uses TRBV5-1 and TRBJ2-7; TRBD2 matches 8 bases. Per germline, CDR1 SGHRS and CDR2 YFSETQ. The V and J ends lost 4 bases and 4 bases, in that order; junction bases with no gene match: 10. There are 15 residues in the CDR3.

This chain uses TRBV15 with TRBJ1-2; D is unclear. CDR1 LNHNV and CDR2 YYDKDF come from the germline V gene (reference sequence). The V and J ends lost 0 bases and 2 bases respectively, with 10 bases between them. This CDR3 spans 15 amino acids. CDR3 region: CATSRDPGGNYGYTF. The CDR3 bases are TGTGCCACCAGCAGAGATCCAGGAGGGAACTATGGCTACACCTTC.

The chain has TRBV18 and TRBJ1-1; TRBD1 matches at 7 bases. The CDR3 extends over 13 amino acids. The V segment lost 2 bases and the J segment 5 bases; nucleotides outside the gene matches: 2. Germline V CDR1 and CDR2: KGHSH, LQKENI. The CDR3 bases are TGTGCCAGCTCACCAGGCAGGGGGACTGAAGCTTTCTTT. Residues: CASSPGRGTEAFF.

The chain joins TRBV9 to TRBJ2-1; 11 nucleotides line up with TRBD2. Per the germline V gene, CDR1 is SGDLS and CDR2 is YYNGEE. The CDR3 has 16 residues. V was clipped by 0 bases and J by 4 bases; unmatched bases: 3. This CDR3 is CASSVGTSGSYNEQFF. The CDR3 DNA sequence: TGTGCCAGCAGCGTAGGCACTAGCGGGAGTTACAATGAGCAGTTCTTC.

DNA of the CDR3: TGCGCCAGCACCTCGACAGGGAACAATGAGCAGTTCTTC. Protein sequence: CASTSTGNNEQFF. This sequence joins TRBV23-1 and TRBJ2-1; 7 bases align to TRBD1. TRBV23-1 qualifies as an ORF whose function is uncertain. The CDR3 is 13 amino acids. With V trimmed by 7 bases and J by 5 bases, 5 bases remained unmatched.

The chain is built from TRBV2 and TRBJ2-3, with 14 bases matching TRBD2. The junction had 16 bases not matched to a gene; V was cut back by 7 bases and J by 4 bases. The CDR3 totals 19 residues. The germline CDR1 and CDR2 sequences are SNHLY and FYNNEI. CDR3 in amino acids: CASMTRGFGLAGGPDTQYF. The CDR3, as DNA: TGTGCCAGCATGACACGGGGGTTTGGACTAGCGGGAGGCCCAGATACGCAGTATTTT.

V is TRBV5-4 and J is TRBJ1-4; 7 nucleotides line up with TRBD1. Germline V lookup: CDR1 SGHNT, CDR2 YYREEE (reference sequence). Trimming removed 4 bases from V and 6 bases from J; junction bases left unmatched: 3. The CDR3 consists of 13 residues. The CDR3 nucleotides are TGTGCCAGCAGCCTTGACAGGGATGAAAAACTGTTTTTT. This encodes CASSLDRDEKLFF.

In DNA, the CDR3 is TGTGCCAGCCGAGGGCGGGGGGGCAATGAGCAGTTCTTC. This sequence encodes CASRGRGGNEQFF. The genes are TRBV11-1 and TRBJ2-1; 9 bases are a match to TRBD2. V lost 8 bases to trimming and J lost 6 bases; unmatched junction nucleotides: 5. Looked up from germline, CDR1 is SGHAT and CDR2 is FQDESV (reference sequence). This CDR3 comprises 13 residues.